Presented here are 21 T cell receptor beta chains from one specimen sequenced in a study of T cells expressing NK-cell markers. TCRdb reprocessed the 5' RACE reads, with one entry per CDR3 protein and no DNA. This repertoire includes some 390,000 distinct CDR3 sequences. Sequencing used blood T cells: a sorted CD56 or NKG2C T cell subset, CD4+ or CD8+ T cells, or bulk PBMC T cells (not recorded which). These receptor sequences come from a woman aged 45 to 65 in good health.

The chain has TRBV9 and TRBJ1-1. CDR3 length: 14 residues. The germline V gene encodes CDR1 SGDLS and CDR2 YYNGEE. Here the CDR3 reads CASSVRGSDTEAFF. Supplemented by reference TRBV9 and TRBJ1-1, the full variable domain reads DSGVTQTPKHLITATGQRVTLRCSPRSGDLSVYWYQQSLDQGLQFLIQYYNGEERAKGNILERFSAQQFPDLHSELNLSSLELGDSALYFCASSVRGSDTEAFFGQGTRLTVV.

The V call is TRBV5-1, the J call TRBJ1-6; TCRdb's D call, TRBD1, is unchecked because there is no DNA. Germline CDR1 reads SGHRS; CDR2 reads YFSETQ. This CDR3 has 16 residues. The CDR3 reads CASSTGGTGTASPLHF.

The V gene is TRBV29-1, the J gene TRBJ2-1; checking the TCRdb D call of TRBD1 is not possible without DNA. CDR1 is SQVTM, CDR2 ANQGSEA, per germline. The CDR3 contains 15 residues. The CDR3 protein is CSVGPPGQGYNEQFF.

The rearrangement joins TRBV7-2 to TRBJ2-5. The V gene's germline CDR1 is SGHTA and CDR2 FQGNSA. The CDR3 is 14 residues long. The CDR3 spells CASSLGLAWETQYF.

This chain links TRBV9 with TRBJ2-7; the TRBD1 assignment by TCRdb is unverifiable without DNA. Germline V gives CDR1 SGDLS, CDR2 YYNGEE. This CDR3 comprises 18 residues. CDR3 region: CASSVGGARETPLYEQYF.

V and J are TRBV6-5 and TRBJ1-2; TCRdb outputs TRBD1, but without DNA this stays unchecked. This CDR3 contains 14 residues. Germline V gene sequence: CDR1 MNHEY, CDR2 SVGAGI. The CDR3 loop reads CASRGGDYRFGYTF.

This chain links TRBV12-3 or TRBV12-4 with TRBJ1-4. This CDR3 contains 13 residues. This CDR3 reads CASRIQNDEKLFF.

The V and J genes are TRBV4-2 and TRBJ1-5. The germline V gene encodes CDR1 LGHNA and CDR2 YNFKEQ. The CDR3 loop spans 17 amino acids. The CDR3: CASSPSPGEGGNQPQHF.

The J gene is TRBJ2-1, the V gene TRBV12-3 or TRBV12-4; no DNA is available, so the TRBD2 call from TCRdb remains unchecked. The CDR3 has 15 amino acids. This chain's CDR3 is CASRRELAGYNEQFF.

This rearrangement joins TRBV12-3 or TRBV12-4 to TRBJ1-1. The CDR3 length is 14 residues. This chain's CDR3 is CASSFSLPNGEAFF.

The chain uses TRBV20-1 and TRBJ2-5; TCRdb calls TRBD1, which cannot be checked without DNA. The CDR3 runs 14 residues. CDR1 is DFQATT, CDR2 SNEGSKA, per germline (reference sequence). The CDR3 reads CSADLTGGLETQYF.

This chain connects TRBV14 to TRBJ2-3. CDR1 and CDR2 (germline): SGHDN, FVKESK. CDR3 length: 17 amino acids. CDR3 loop: CASSQESWGASTDTQYF.

The CDR3: CASSPRLAGVSFNEQFF. J is TRBJ2-1 and V is TRBV11-2; TCRdb's assignment of TRBD2 cannot be checked, as there is no DNA. The germline CDR1 and CDR2 sequences are SGHAT and FQNNGV. The CDR3 runs to 17 residues.

The chain recombines TRBV7-9 with TRBJ1-4. Germline lookup yields CDR1 SEHNR and CDR2 FQNEAQ (reference sequence). This CDR3 has 15 residues. CDR3 residues: CASSLVTTEHEKLFF.

CDR3 amino acids: CASNLPQGQGDQPQHF. J is TRBJ1-5 and V is TRBV5-1; the D call from TCRdb, TRBD1, cannot be confirmed without DNA. Germline V lookup: CDR1 SGHRS, CDR2 YFSETQ. This CDR3 comprises 16 residues. The complete variable domain, with remaining parts taken from reference TRBV5-1 and TRBJ1-5, reads KAGVTQTPRYLIKTRGQQVTLSCSPISGHRSVSWYQQTPGQGLQFLFEYFSETQRNKGNFPGRFSGRQFSNSRSEMNVSTLELGDSALYLCASNLPQGQGDQPQHFGDGTRLSIL.

The genes are TRBV25-1 and TRBJ2-1; without DNA, the TCRdb call of TRBD1 cannot be checked. CDR3 size: 12 residues. Germline V gene sequence: CDR1 MGHDK, CDR2 SYGVNS. The CDR3 reads CASSVTENEQFF.

This chain uses TRBV9 with TRBJ2-3. The CDR3 consists of 14 residues. Germline CDR1 SGDLS, CDR2 YYNGEE. This CDR3 is CASSSSLWTDTQYF.

This chain uses TRBV10-2 with TRBJ2-3. This CDR3 is 13 amino acids long. The germline V gene encodes CDR1 WSHSY and CDR2 SAAADI. The CDR3: CASSVGVTDTQYF.

The chain uses TRBV5-4 and TRBJ2-1. The germline CDR1 and CDR2 sequences are SGHNT and YYREEE (reference sequence). There are 13 residues in the CDR3. CDR3: CASSLEASNEQFF.

This chain joins TRBV7-9 and TRBJ1-1; the TCRdb D gene call, TRBD1, has no DNA to confirm it. This CDR3 has 16 residues. Per germline, CDR1 SEHNR and CDR2 FQNEAQ (reference sequence). The CDR3 loop reads CASSLGVGQGNTEAFF.

CDR3 residues: CASSLDRGQVGANVLTF. The rearrangement links TRBV27 to TRBJ2-6; TCRdb lists TRBD1, though no DNA is available to test this call. The CDR3 is 17 residues long. Per germline, CDR1 MNHEY and CDR2 SMNVEV (reference sequence).